The 25 T cell receptor beta chains below were found in one sample sequenced in a study of T-cell memory formation after mild COVID-19. One entry per CDR3 protein results from TCRdb running MiXCR on the 5' RACE reads. The table has more than 300,000 distinct CDR3 sequences, roughly an eighth seen once. Sequenced material: PBMCs or a T cell subset sorted from them (not recorded which). These receptors came from a man aged 18 to 30 who had mild COVID-19 (a few samples of this study predate the infection). Cell type and time point are not known.

The V and J genes are TRBV4-3 and TRBJ1-6; D gene ambiguous. The CDR3 sequence is 16 residues long. CDR1 and CDR2 (germline): LGHNA, YSLEER. V lost 0 bases, J lost 9 bases, and 15 bases lay in between. The CDR3 here is CASSQDGLPGSSPLHF. In DNA form, the CDR3 reads TGCGCCAGCAGCCAAGATGGCCTCCCTGGGAGTTCACCCCTCCACTTT.

The genes are TRBV18 and TRBJ1-1; a possible D gene is TRBD1 (6 bases). The CDR3 spans 14 residues. CDR1 and CDR2 from the germline V gene are KGHSH and LQKENI. The V and J ends lost 6 bases and 6 bases respectively, with 17 bases between them. The CDR3 DNA follows: TGTGCCAGCTCGCCTCCAGGGGTGTTGGCTGAAGCTTTCTTT. It is translated as CASSPPGVLAEAFF.

This clonotype occurred a few times. This chain uses TRBV11-3 with TRBJ2-1; 11 nucleotides match TRBD1. The CDR3 length is 14 residues. Germline V lookup: CDR1 SGHNT, CDR2 YENEEA. V shed 4 bases and J 9 bases; nucleotides not matched to a gene: 5. CDR3 DNA: TGTGCCAGCAGCTCGGGACAGGGGGTTGGTGAGCAGTTCTTC. Amino acids: CASSSGQGVGEQFF.

For this clonotype: A junction end diverges from the germline sequence, so it may reflect a read error. The V gene is TRBV7-9, the J gene TRBJ2-5, with D unclear. Germline lookup yields CDR1 SEHNR and CDR2 FQNEAQ (reference sequence). The CDR3 spans 13 residues. The CDR3 DNA reads as TGTGCCAGCACCTTAGGACCCCAAGAGACCCAGTACTTC. It codes for CASTLGPQETQYF.

The chain links TRBV25-1 to TRBJ1-5, with D hard to call. Germline V lookup: CDR1 MGHDK, CDR2 SYGVNS. There are 12 residues in the CDR3. With 4 bases removed from V and 5 bases from J, the gap between germline ends came to 6 bases. CDR3 bases: TGTGCCAGCAGTGCGCCAGATCAGCCCCAGCATTTT. Its protein product is CASSAPDQPQHF.

The rearrangement links TRBV25-1 to TRBJ2-3; the match to TRBD2 covers 8 bases. The CDR3 runs 15 residues. V shed 5 bases, J shed 2 bases, and the junction held 6 bases outside the gene matches. CDR1 is MGHDK, CDR2 SYGVNS, per germline. The CDR3, as DNA: TGTGCCAGCAGTCTGGCGGGGGGAACCACAGATACGCAGTATTTT. Amino acids: CASSLAGGTTDTQYF.

This clonotype was observed a few times. V usage is TRBV5-1 and J usage is TRBJ2-5; D call uncertain. The germline V and J ends were trimmed by 1 base and 4 bases, with 11 bases remaining between them. The CDR3 spans 14 residues. Germline V gives CDR1 SGHRS, CDR2 YFSETQ. As DNA, the CDR3 is TGCGCCAGCAGCTTGTCGGCAGTCGGAGAGACCCAGTACTTC. Amino acids: CASSLSAVGETQYF.

The chain joins TRBV7-2 to TRBJ2-1; D perhaps matches TRBD2 (7 bases). V lost 6 bases and J 9 bases, leaving 18 bases between the germline ends. The CDR3 spans 14 residues. Germline assignment: CDR1 SGHTA and CDR2 FQGNSA. The CDR3 is CASSQAGASGEQFF. The CDR3 DNA follows: TGTGCCAGCAGTCAGGCGGGGGCGTCGGGTGAGCAGTTCTTC.

This chain joins TRBV5-1 and TRBJ2-7; the match to TRBD2 covers 13 bases. The CDR3 extends over 16 amino acids. CDR1 SGHRS and CDR2 YFSETQ come from the germline V gene. The trim removed 2 bases at V and 3 bases at J, leaving 5 bases unmatched. The CDR3 coding sequence is TGCGCCAGCAGCTTTGGGACTAGCGGGGTAATCTACGAGCAGTACTTC. It translates to CASSFGTSGVIYEQYF.

This clonotype was recorded a few times. The V gene is TRBV5-1, the J gene TRBJ2-2; the match to TRBD1 covers 9 bases. The CDR3 has 15 residues. CDR1 is SGHRS, CDR2 YFSETQ, per germline. V dropped 3 bases and J dropped 4; count of bases not matched to a gene: 4. CDR3 sequence reads: CASSWGQGLTGELFF. As DNA, the CDR3 is TGCGCCAGCAGCTGGGGACAGGGCCTCACCGGGGAGCTGTTTTTT.

The rearrangement joins TRBV6-1 to TRBJ2-7; the D gene could be TRBD1 or TRBD2 (5 bases each). Trimming left V 8 bases short and J 2 bases short, with 10 bases between. The germline CDR1 and CDR2 sequences are MNHNS and SASEGT. The CDR3 loop spans 12 amino acids. The CDR3 region has the DNA TGTGCCAGCGGGGGAACGGCCTACGAGCAGTACTTC. This translates into CASGGTAYEQYF.

This rearrangement joins TRBV6-6 to TRBJ1-5, with 8 bases identical to TRBD1. V gave up 5 bases and J gave up 5 bases; unmatched junction bases: 5. CDR1 and CDR2 from the germline V gene are MNHNY and SVGAGI (reference sequence). The CDR3 has 14 amino acids. The CDR3 nucleotides are TGTGCCAGCAGTAAGACAGGGGTCTATCAGCCCCAGCATTTT. Amino acids: CASSKTGVYQPQHF.

This clonotype has a handful of counts. The chain recombines TRBV2 with TRBJ2-1; D remains unclear. Between the trimmed V and J ends, which lost 2 bases and 7 bases, there was a span of 21 bases. The CDR3 contains 17 residues. Germline assignment: CDR1 SNHLY and CDR2 FYNNEI. The CDR3 reads CASSEQSGRVSSNEQFF. DNA for the CDR3: TGTGCCAGCAGTGAACAGTCAGGAAGGGTTAGTAGTAATGAGCAGTTCTTC.

The table lists this clonotype with a few counts. The chain links TRBV4-2 to TRBJ2-3; maybe TRBD2 (7 bases). Trimming removed 3 bases at V and 4 bases at J, with 20 bases between. This CDR3 has 17 amino acids. Per the germline V gene, CDR1 is LGHNA and CDR2 is YNFKEQ. CDR3 in amino acids: CASSQGSRRGTPDTQYF. The CDR3 DNA sequence: TGTGCCAGCAGCCAGGGGTCTAGGCGGGGGACACCAGATACGCAGTATTTT.

This clonotype was found a few times. The genes are TRBV7-2 and TRBJ2-1, with D perhaps matching TRBD1 (6 bases). Per the germline V gene, CDR1 is SGHTA and CDR2 is FQGNSA. V was shortened by 3 bases and J by 6 bases, with 12 bases between the two germline ends. The CDR3 runs 14 residues. The CDR3 region is CASSFQGTFNEQFF. The CDR3 bases are TGTGCCAGCAGCTTCCAGGGGACGTTCAATGAGCAGTTCTTC.

J is TRBJ1-3 and V is TRBV6-5; D call uncertain. Trimming removed 6 bases from V and 2 bases from J, with 14 bases in between. The CDR3 runs 15 residues. The germline CDR1 and CDR2 sequences are MNHEY and SVGAGI. DNA of the CDR3: TGTGCCAGCAGACGTGACCAGGAGACTGGAAACACCATATATTTT. Protein product: CASRRDQETGNTIYF.

The V call is TRBV27, the J call TRBJ2-3; D assignment may be TRBD1 or TRBD2 (5 bases each). CDR3 size: 17 residues. The V end lost 3 bases, the J end lost 5 bases, and 21 bases lay between the germline ends. Germline CDR1 reads MNHEY; CDR2 reads SMNVEV (reference sequence). The CDR3 spells CASSFEEIRGRLDTQYF. The DNA for the CDR3 is TGTGCCAGCAGTTTCGAAGAAATCCGGGGACGATTAGATACGCAGTATTTT.

This clonotype was seen ten or more times. This sequence joins TRBV12-3 or TRBV12-4 and TRBJ1-2; D ambiguous. V lost 5 bases and J 4 bases, leaving 11 bases between the germline ends. CDR3 length equals 13 residues. CDR3: CASSVGTAYGYTF. CDR3 nucleotide sequence: TGTGCCAGCAGTGTAGGAACGGCCTATGGCTACACCTTC.

This clonotype was counted between two and nine times. The chain joins TRBV18 to TRBJ2-3; TRBD2 aligns across 11 bases. CDR3 length: 15 amino acids. V gave up 2 bases and J gave up 8 bases; unmatched junction bases: 6. Germline V CDR1 and CDR2: KGHSH, LQKENI. DNA of the CDR3: TGTGCCAGCTCACCATCCGGGACTAGCGGCGGTACGCAGTATTTT. Translating gives CASSPSGTSGGTQYF.

This clonotype showed up just a few times. The V call is TRBV5-1, the J call TRBJ1-5, with D possibly TRBD1 on 6 matching bases. The ends were cut back, 4 bases at V and 6 bases at J, with 17 bases in the middle. Germline CDR1 is SGHRS and CDR2 is YFSETQ. The CDR3 covers 15 residues. The CDR3 DNA is TGCGCCAGCAGCCCGAAAGGGGGTTGGAGTCAGCCCCAGCATTTT. It specifies CASSPKGGWSQPQHF.

The rearrangement uses TRBV9 and TRBJ2-4, with 11 bases identical to TRBD1. V gave up 3 bases and J gave up 1 base; unmatched junction bases: 12. This CDR3 has 19 amino acids. Germline loops: CDR1 SGDLS, CDR2 YYNGEE. CDR3 coding DNA: TGTGCCAGCAGCGAGCGGACAGGGGGCACCACGGATGCCAAAAACATTCAGTACTTC. Translation: CASSERTGGTTDAKNIQYF.

This clonotype was counted between two and nine times. This chain uses TRBV6-5 with TRBJ1-6, with D perhaps TRBD1 (5 bases). The CDR3 totals 14 residues. Germline V gene lookup returns CDR1 MNHEY and CDR2 SVGAGI. The V and J ends lost 7 bases and 10 bases respectively, with 17 bases between them. The DNA for the CDR3 is TGTGCCAGCATGCCCGGGACGGGCGGGTCACCCCTCCACTTT. Its protein product is CASMPGTGGSPLHF.

This clonotype was picked up a small number of times. The V gene is TRBV2, the J gene TRBJ2-7; tentatively, D is TRBD1 (6 bases). Deletions cut 5 bases from V and 3 bases from J, with 23 bases between. The V gene's germline CDR1 is SNHLY and CDR2 FYNNEI. There are 17 residues in the CDR3. The chain's CDR3 is CASSLRQEVLYHYEQYF. In DNA form, the CDR3 reads TGTGCCAGCAGTCTACGACAGGAGGTCCTCTATCACTACGAGCAGTACTTC.

This chain connects TRBV28 to TRBJ2-4; no clear D gene. The germline V gene encodes CDR1 MDHEN and CDR2 SYDVKM. The CDR3 has 12 residues. V lost 4 bases to trimming and J lost 6 bases, with 7 bases between them. The CDR3 region is CASSSRINIQYF. Written as DNA, the CDR3 is TGTGCCAGCAGTTCTAGAATAAACATTCAGTACTTC.

This clonotype appeared a few times. This rearrangement joins TRBV6-2 or TRBV6-3 to TRBJ2-7; 8 positions match TRBD1. This CDR3 is 17 amino acids long. V was pared by 5 bases and J by 0 bases, with 12 bases of the junction left unmatched. The germline CDR1 and CDR2 sequences are MNHEY and SVGEGT. This CDR3 is CASSTGTGPPSSYEQYV. The DNA of the CDR3 is TGTGCCAGCAGTACCGGGACAGGTCCCCCAAGCTCCTACGAGCAGTACGTC.